A single sample is the source of the 18 T cell receptor beta chains below, sequenced in a study of blood T cells in healthy people across ages. The use of a sample-barcoded 5' primer and a J-beta primer mix characterized a second PCR of about 7 to 12 cycles. MiXCR was run by TCRdb on the 5' RACE reads, yielding one entry per CDR3 protein. Among more than 900,000 distinct CDR3 sequences, about 29% were seen once, and the ten largest hold 10% to 13%. These data also featured in a second study, about T cells of mothers and their children.

Sequencing input: blood. Receptor source: a woman aged 35 to 49 in good health.

The gene calls are TRBV20-1 and TRBJ2-1; 16 positions match TRBD2. Losses at the gene ends were 3 bases for V and 8 bases for J; bases not matched to a gene: 7. This CDR3 has 16 residues. Germline V gives CDR1 DFQATT, CDR2 SNEGSKA (reference sequence). The CDR3 region is CSARGTSGGALYEQFF. CDR3 coding DNA: TGCAGTGCTAGGGGGACTAGCGGGGGGGCCTTATATGAGCAGTTCTTC.

The V gene is TRBV2, the J gene TRBJ2-7; D uncertain. V was clipped by 0 bases and J by 0 bases, with 12 bases between them. Per germline, CDR1 SNHLY and CDR2 FYNNEI. The CDR3 consists of 16 residues. The CDR3 loop is CASSEAEFWTSYEQYF. The CDR3 DNA reads TGTGCCAGCAGTGAAGCGGAGTTCTGGACCTCCTACGAGCAGTACTTC.

The table lists this clonotype with many counts. The V and J genes are TRBV2 and TRBJ1-1; D ambiguous. Germline V CDR1 and CDR2: SNHLY, FYNNEI. The CDR3 loop spans 12 amino acids. Trimming took off 3 bases at V and 4 bases at J, with 6 bases between the two ends. For the CDR3, the DNA is TGTGCCAGCAGTGACCGGGGCACTGAAGCTTTCTTT. Translation: CASSDRGTEAFF.

The chain links TRBV18 to TRBJ2-3; TRBD1 is a possible D gene (6 bases). V shed 3 bases and J shed 4 bases, with 8 bases lying between them. This CDR3 region has 13 residues. Germline V gene sequence: CDR1 KGHSH, CDR2 LQKENI. The chain's CDR3 is CASSPDSPDTQYF. Here the CDR3 DNA reads TGTGCCAGCTCACCGGACAGTCCAGATACGCAGTATTTT.

The rearrangement joins TRBV18 to TRBJ2-3; D tentatively fits TRBD1 or TRBD2 (5 bases each). The CDR3 is made up of 16 amino acids. CDR1 KGHSH and CDR2 LQKENI come from the germline V gene. Trimming took 2 bases from V and 2 from J, leaving 14 bases between them. The CDR3 loop is CASSPSGLAHTDTQYF. The CDR3 nucleotides read TGTGCCAGCTCACCATCGGGGCTAGCCCACACAGATACGCAGTATTTT.

The rearrangement joins TRBV7-8 to TRBJ2-7; maybe TRBD1 (5 bases). Looked up from germline, CDR1 is SGHVS and CDR2 is FQNEAQ. V dropped 2 bases and J dropped 2 bases, with 10 bases sitting between them. The CDR3 is 14 residues long. CDR3 loop: CASSLLTRAYEQYF. The CDR3 nucleotides read TGTGCCAGCAGCTTATTAACCAGGGCCTACGAGCAGTACTTC.

At least ten counts were recorded for this clonotype. This chain links TRBV20-1 with TRBJ2-1, with 12 bases fitting TRBD2. The length of the CDR3 is 14 residues. With V trimmed by 3 bases and J by 8 bases, 5 bases remained unmatched. Germline V CDR1 and CDR2: DFQATT, SNEGSKA (reference sequence). The CDR3 here is CSASPSGGAYEQFF. CDR3 in DNA: TGCAGTGCTAGCCCTAGCGGGGGGGCGTATGAGCAGTTCTTC.

The V gene is TRBV2, the J gene TRBJ2-5, with TRBD2 matching 12 bases. From germline, CDR1 is SNHLY and CDR2 FYNNEI. J was trimmed by 11 bases and V by 5 bases; bases with no gene match: 15. The CDR3 sequence is 16 residues long. DNA of the CDR3: TGTGCCAGCAGTCCCGGCCTAGCGGGGGGGATTGGTGAGCAGTACTTC. Protein: CASSPGLAGGIGEQYF.

V and J are TRBV11-2 and TRBJ1-3; D is possibly TRBD1 (6 bases). Germline loops: CDR1 SGHAT, CDR2 FQNNGV. Between the trimmed V and J ends, which lost 1 base and 4 bases, there was a span of 17 bases. CDR3 length: 17 amino acids. The CDR3 is CASSLVYGAGAGNTIYF. In DNA form, the CDR3 reads TGTGCCAGCAGCTTAGTTTACGGGGCAGGGGCCGGAAACACCATATATTTT.

J is TRBJ1-2 and V is TRBV12-5; D gene uncertain. Per germline, CDR1 LGHNT and CDR2 FRNRAP. CDR3 length equals 17 residues. Deletions cut 2 bases from V and 4 bases from J, with 20 bases between. The CDR3 spells CASGLPSLRSVSYGYTF. The CDR3 DNA reads TGTGCTAGTGGTTTGCCCTCCCTGAGGTCTGTAAGCTATGGCTACACCTTC.

As concerns this clonotype: A much larger clone sits a single nucleotide away, making a read error possible. The chain combines TRBV5-1 with TRBJ2-5; 8 nucleotides match TRBD2. Germline lookup yields CDR1 SGHRS and CDR2 YFSETQ. V gave up 4 bases and J gave up 7 bases; unmatched junction bases: 9. The CDR3 has 14 amino acids. CDR3 DNA: TGCGCCAGCAGCCCCCAACAGGCGGGGGGGACCCAGTACTTC. The encoded protein is CASSPQQAGGTQYF.

This clonotype was recorded at least ten times. Written as DNA, the CDR3 is TGTGCCAGCAGCTTAGTACCTCGCCAAGAGACCCAGTACTTC. This encodes CASSLVPRQETQYF. V usage is TRBV7-6 and J usage is TRBJ2-5; D unresolved. V was cut by 1 base and J by 1 base, with 7 bases left in between. CDR1 is SGHVS and CDR2 is FNYEAQ in the germline V gene. The CDR3 contains 14 residues. The full variable domain, completed using reference TRBV7-6 and TRBJ2-5, is GAGVSQSPRYKVTKRGQDVALRCDPISGHVSLYWYRQALGQGPEFLTYFNYEAQQDKSGLPNDRFSAERPEGSISTLTIQRTEQRDSAMYRCASSLVPRQETQYFGPGTRLLVL.

This clonotype was observed a handful of times. V is TRBV7-8 and J is TRBJ1-1; D might be TRBD1 (5 bases). The CDR3 is 13 amino acids. V was clipped by 5 bases and J by 8 bases, with 15 bases between them. CDR1 SGHVS and CDR2 FQNEAQ come from the germline V gene. In DNA, the CDR3 is TGTGCCAGCAGCCCCGAGGGGTTGCAGGAAGCTTTCTTT. Its protein is CASSPEGLQEAFF.

This clonotype appeared a single time. This sequence joins TRBV12-3 or TRBV12-4 and TRBJ2-5, with TRBD1 as a possible D gene (6 bases). The ends were cut back, 7 bases at V and 1 base at J, with 16 bases in the middle. The length of the CDR3 is 15 residues. The CDR3 DNA sequence: TGTGCCAGCATGTCTTACAGGGACCCCCAAGAGACCCAGTACTTC. This gives the protein CASMSYRDPQETQYF.

The table lists this clonotype with a few counts. The V call is TRBV12-3 or TRBV12-4, the J call TRBJ1-2; D gene unclear. V was clipped by 3 bases and J by 7 bases, with 15 bases between them. CDR3 length equals 14 residues. CDR3 sequence (DNA): TGTGCCAGCAGTTTTCGTCAGTATCGCGGTGGCTACACCTTC. This translates into CASSFRQYRGGYTF.

This clonotype was picked up many times. The chain recombines TRBV2 with TRBJ2-7; 8 nucleotides agree with TRBD1. Trimming took 9 bases from V and 5 from J; bases not matched to a gene: 9. Germline V gives CDR1 SNHLY, CDR2 FYNNEI. The CDR3 spans 13 residues. The CDR3 sequence is CASIRQGTDEQYF. The CDR3 bases are TGTGCCAGTATAAGACAGGGGACAGACGAGCAGTACTTC.

This clonotype has more than one count but fewer than ten. This chain uses TRBV18 with TRBJ1-4; D is possibly TRBD1 (5 bases). Germline CDR1 reads KGHSH; CDR2 reads LQKENI. V was pared by 3 bases and J by 0 bases, with 11 bases between. The CDR3 totals 16 residues. In DNA form, the CDR3 reads TGTGCCAGCTCACCGGCGGACATAGCAACTAATGAAAAACTGTTTTTT. Translation gives CASSPADIATNEKLFF.

The rearrangement uses TRBV6-6 and TRBJ2-7; 9 nucleotides match TRBD1. Germline values: CDR1 MNHNY, CDR2 SVGAGI (reference sequence). The ends lost 6 bases at V and 3 bases at J; junction bases unmatched: 9. CDR3 length equals 15 residues. DNA for the CDR3: TGTGCCAGCAGAAGACCGGGACAGGGAAACTACGAGCAGTACTTC. Protein sequence: CASRRPGQGNYEQYF.